One and the same sample provided the 3 T cell receptor beta chains below, sequenced in a study of radiation and T cells in renal cell carcinoma. Time point of the sample: blood 4 weeks post-SBRT, at nephrectomy. Sample treatment: 15 Gy SBRT to primary tumor, nephrectomy 4 weeks later. The table came from immunoSEQ multiplex PCR; TCRdb's copy has only in-frame clones and leaves some out. This table holds about 64,000 clones, over 60% found once. The sequencing here drew on blood, taken from a patient whose treatment included radiotherapy and nephrectomy. The receptors come from a man aged 60-69 years with renal cell carcinoma.

This clone was seen a handful of times. This chain connects TRBV5-1 to TRBJ2-3, with D perhaps TRBD2 (6 bases). The germline V gene encodes CDR1 SGHRS and CDR2 YFSETQ. V shed 0 bases and J shed 2 bases, with 19 bases lying between them. This CDR3 has 18 amino acids. CDR3 residues: CASSLDTPGTPSTDTQYF. Written as DNA, the CDR3 is TGCGCCAGCAGCTTGGACACACCCGGGACTCCATCCACAGATACGCAGTATTTT. Full variable domain (remainder filled in from reference TRBV5-1 and TRBJ2-3): KAGVTQTPRYLIKTRGQQVTLSCSPISGHRSVSWYQQTPGQGLQFLFEYFSETQRNKGNFPGRFSGRQFSNSRSEMNVSTLELGDSALYLCASSLDTPGTPSTDTQYFGPGTRLTVL.

This rearrangement joins TRBV19 to TRBJ1-2, with D perhaps TRBD1 (6 bases). Per the germline V gene, CDR1 is LNHDA and CDR2 is SQIVND (reference sequence). The CDR3 has 14 amino acids. The germline V and J ends were trimmed by 4 bases and 2 bases, with 11 bases remaining between them. The CDR3 DNA follows: TGTGCCAGTAGTACACAGGGAAGCAACTATGGCTACACCTTC. Amino acid sequence: CASSTQGSNYGYTF. The full variable domain, its missing parts supplied by reference TRBV19 and TRBJ1-2, is DGGITQSPKYLFRKEGQNVTLSCEQNLNHDAMYWYRQDPGQGLRLIYYSQIVNDFQKGDIAEGYSVSREKKESFPLTVTSAQKNPTAFYLCASSTQGSNYGYTFGSGTRLTVV.

This sequence joins TRBV9 and TRBJ2-3; perhaps TRBD2 as D (6 bases). Trimming pared 0 bases from V and 2 bases from J, leaving 7 bases between. Germline V gene data show CDR1 as SGDLS and CDR2 as YYNGEE. This CDR3 has 14 residues. In nucleotides, the CDR3 is TGTGCCAGCAGCGTAGGCGGGATCACAGATACGCAGTATTTT. Its protein product is CASSVGGITDTQYF.